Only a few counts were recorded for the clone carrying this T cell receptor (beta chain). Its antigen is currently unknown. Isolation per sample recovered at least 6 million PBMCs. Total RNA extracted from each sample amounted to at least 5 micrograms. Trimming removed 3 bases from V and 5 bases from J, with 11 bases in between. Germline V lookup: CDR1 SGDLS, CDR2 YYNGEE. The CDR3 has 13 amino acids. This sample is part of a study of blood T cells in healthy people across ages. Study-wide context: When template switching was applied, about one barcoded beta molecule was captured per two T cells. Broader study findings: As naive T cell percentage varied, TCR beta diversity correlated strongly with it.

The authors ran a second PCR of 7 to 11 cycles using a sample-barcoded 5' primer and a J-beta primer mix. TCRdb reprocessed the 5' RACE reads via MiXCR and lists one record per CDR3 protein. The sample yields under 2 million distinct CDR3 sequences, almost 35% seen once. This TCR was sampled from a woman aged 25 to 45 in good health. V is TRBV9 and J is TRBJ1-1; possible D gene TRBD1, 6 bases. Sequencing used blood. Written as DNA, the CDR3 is TGTGCCAGCAGCGCCTTGACAGGTACTGAAGCTTTCTTT. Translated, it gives CASSALTGTEAFF.